The 20 T cell receptor beta chains in this list originate from one sample, sequenced in a study of blood T cell repertoires in COVID-19. Clones were read by immunoSEQ multiplex PCR, and TCRdb kept only the in-frame ones, dropping some. The repertoire holds 43,000 or so clones, with around 86% as singletons. Sequenced input: peripheral blood. The receptors come from a man aged 55 to 69 with active COVID-19.

In regard to this clone: The junction departs from the called germline gene at one end, perhaps through a read error. The V and J genes are TRBV5-1 and TRBJ2-1; D is perhaps TRBD2 (5 bases). The CDR3 is made up of 12 amino acids. In germline, CDR1 is SGHRS, CDR2 YFSETQ. The CDR3 nucleotides are TGCGCCAGCAGCTCGGACTCCTCGGAGTGGCTCTTC. Translation: CASSSDSSEWLF.

This chain connects TRBV18 to TRBJ2-1; TRBD1 might be the D (5 bases). V gave up 0 bases and J gave up 6 bases, with 12 bases separating them. Germline CDR1 reads KGHSH; CDR2 reads LQKENI. The CDR3 totals 15 residues. The CDR3 region has the DNA TGTGCCAGCTCACCACCGGGAAGGGGCAGCAATGAGCAGTTCTTC. Its translation: CASSPPGRGSNEQFF.

The rearrangement joins TRBV6-6 to TRBJ2-7, with 13 bases lining up with TRBD2. The V and J ends lost 6 bases and 5 bases, in that order; junction bases with no gene match: 10. CDR3 length: 16 residues. In germline, CDR1 is MNHNY, CDR2 SVGAGI (reference sequence). The CDR3 loop is CASRGLAGTGVNEQYF. In nucleotides, the CDR3 is TGTGCCAGCAGGGGACTAGCGGGGACCGGGGTGAACGAGCAGTACTTC.

The chain has TRBV5-4 and TRBJ2-6; weak D call: TRBD1 (7 bases). The germline CDR1 and CDR2 sequences are SGHNT and YYREEE (reference sequence). Trimming pared 6 bases from V and 2 bases from J, leaving 21 bases between. The CDR3 is 18 residues long. The CDR3 DNA reads TGTGCCAGCACCCTCGGGGGACAGTTCATTACTGGGGCCAACGTCCTGACTTTC. Amino acid sequence: CASTLGGQFITGANVLTF.

This chain links TRBV29-1 with TRBJ2-7; 13 positions agree with TRBD2. The CDR3 totals 13 residues. Losses at the gene ends were 7 bases for V and 6 bases for J; bases not matched to a gene: 6. Germline CDR1 and CDR2: SQVTM and ANQGSEA. The CDR3 loop reads CSARLAGGFEQYF. The DNA of the CDR3 is TGCAGCGCCCGACTAGCGGGGGGTTTCGAGCAGTACTTC.

The count of this clone is one. The CDR3 is CASRSGTSGWKTQYF. The DNA for the CDR3 is TGTGCCAGCAGAAGCGGGACTAGCGGGTGGAAGACCCAGTACTTC. The V and J genes are TRBV28 and TRBJ2-5; 12 nucleotides align to TRBD2. Germline trimming cut 6 bases from V and 6 bases from J; bases unmatched to any gene: 8. Germline values: CDR1 MDHEN, CDR2 SYDVKM. CDR3 length: 15 amino acids. Full variable domain (missing parts from reference TRBV28 and TRBJ2-5): DVKVTQSSRYLVKRTGEKVFLECVQDMDHENMFWYRQDPGLGLRLIYFSYDVKMKEKGDIPEGYSVSREKKERFSLILESASTNQTSMYLCASRSGTSGWKTQYFGPGTRLLVL.

This chain uses TRBV11-3 with TRBJ1-1; D gene ambiguous. Per germline, CDR1 SGHNT and CDR2 YENEEA. This CDR3 region has 12 residues. V was shortened by 3 bases and J by 5 bases, with 7 bases between the two germline ends. This CDR3 is CASSFGDTEAFF. In DNA, the CDR3 is TGTGCCAGCAGCTTCGGAGATACTGAAGCTTTCTTT.

This chain joins TRBV3-1 (or the pseudogene TRBV3-2) and TRBJ2-3, with 8 bases identical to TRBD2. The CDR3 totals 16 residues. V lost 3 bases, J lost 2 bases, and 7 bases stayed unmatched. Germline loops: CDR1 LGHDT, CDR2 YNNKEL (reference sequence). The CDR3 spells CASSQYSGAFTDTQYF. CDR3 DNA: TGTGCCAGCAGCCAGTATAGCGGGGCTTTCACAGATACGCAGTATTTT.

The chain links TRBV19 to TRBJ1-2; D remains ambiguous. The V end was cut by 1 base, the J end by 8 bases, with 11 bases between. Germline CDR1 LNHDA, CDR2 SQIVND (reference sequence). The CDR3 contains 13 residues. This CDR3 reads CASSIAPVHGYTF. The CDR3 bases are TGTGCCAGTAGTATAGCACCAGTCCACGGCTACACCTTC.

The chain couples TRBV27 to TRBJ2-7; a possible D gene is TRBD1 (6 bases). V was shortened by 5 bases and J by 4 bases, with 21 bases between the two germline ends. The CDR3 runs 16 residues. Germline-derived CDR1 and CDR2 are MNHEY and SMNVEV (reference sequence). This CDR3 reads CASSPTGAGEKYEQYF. The CDR3 DNA reads TGTGCCAGCAGTCCGACTGGGGCAGGGGAAAAGTACGAGCAGTACTTC.

V is TRBV3-1 (or the pseudogene TRBV3-2) and J is TRBJ1-4; perhaps TRBD1 as D (6 bases). The CDR3 length is 15 residues. The V and J ends lost 3 bases and 6 bases respectively, with 14 bases between them. The germline gives CDR1 LGHDT, CDR2 YNNKEL (reference sequence). The DNA of the CDR3 is TGTGCCAGCAGCCAGGTACAGGGTCCCTATGAAAAACTGTTTTTT. It specifies CASSQVQGPYEKLFF.

The J gene is TRBJ1-2, the V gene TRBV30, with D unclear. The CDR3 is 15 amino acids. Germline values: CDR1 GTSNPN, CDR2 SVGIG (reference sequence). V lost 3 bases, J lost 0 bases, and 14 bases lay in between. The CDR3 DNA reads as TGTGCCTGGAGCCTAGGCGTTGTAGCTAACTATGGCTACACCTTC. Protein: CAWSLGVVANYGYTF.

This clone came up once. V usage is TRBV30 and J usage is TRBJ2-5; TRBD2 matches 15 bases. Trimming at V came to 1 base and at J to 4 bases, leaving 4 bases not matched to a gene. This CDR3 spans 16 amino acids. The germline gives CDR1 GTSNPN, CDR2 SVGIG (reference sequence). The CDR3 DNA is TGTGCCTGGAGTGATGGGGGACTAGCGGGGGGAGAGACCCAGTACTTC. Translation gives CAWSDGGLAGGETQYF.

The gene calls are TRBV7-3 and TRBJ2-3, with a tentative D call TRBD2 (5 bases). Germline loops: CDR1 SGHTA, CDR2 FQGTGA. CDR3 length: 16 residues. Trimming pared 2 bases from V and 2 bases from J, leaving 14 bases between. Written as DNA, the CDR3 is TGTGCCAGCAGCTTAGGAAGCGGATTATTCACAGATACGCAGTATTTT. The encoded protein is CASSLGSGLFTDTQYF.

J is TRBJ2-7 and V is TRBV27, with 8 bases lining up with TRBD1. Trimming cost V 8 bases and J 5 bases; bases outside gene matches: 5. This CDR3 region has 12 residues. Germline values: CDR1 MNHEY, CDR2 SMNVEV (reference sequence). The CDR3 is CASQDRGHEQYF. The CDR3 coding sequence is TGTGCCAGCCAAGACAGGGGACACGAGCAGTACTTC.

The rearrangement joins TRBV4-1 to TRBJ1-1; 7 bases map to TRBD1. J was trimmed by 5 bases and V by 0 bases; bases with no gene match: 6. The CDR3 spans 15 residues. CDR1 is MGHRA and CDR2 is YSYEKL in the germline V gene. The CDR3 coding sequence is TGCGCCAGCAGCCAAGAAGGGCAGGGGGGAACTGAAGCTTTCTTT. As protein: CASSQEGQGGTEAFF.

This clone came up once. The chain uses TRBV11-3 and TRBJ1-1; D ambiguous. Germline CDR1 reads SGHNT; CDR2 reads YENEEA. The CDR3 consists of 14 residues. The V gene lost 1 base and the J gene lost 6 bases, with 12 bases spanning the gap. The CDR3 is CASSLGYVGAEAFF. The CDR3 DNA sequence: TGTGCCAGCAGCTTAGGATACGTCGGGGCTGAAGCTTTCTTT. Full variable domain (remainder filled in from reference TRBV11-3 and TRBJ1-1): EAGVVQSPRYKIIEKKQPVAFWCNPISGHNTLYWYLQNLGQGPELLIRYENEEAVDDSQLPKDRFSAERLKGVDSTLKIQPAELGDSAVYLCASSLGYVGAEAFFGQGTRLTVV.

This clone was seen a single time. V usage is TRBV11-3 and J usage is TRBJ2-3; 13 bases align to TRBD2. The CDR3 is 16 amino acids. V gave up 4 bases and J gave up 0 bases; unmatched junction bases: 1. The germline V gene encodes CDR1 SGHNT and CDR2 YENEEA. As DNA, the CDR3 is TGTGCCAGCAGCTGGGGACTAGCGGGGAGCACAGATACGCAGTATTTT. As protein: CASSWGLAGSTDTQYF.

The table lists this clone with a count of one. The genes are TRBV28 and TRBJ2-1, with a tentative D call TRBD1 (5 bases). The V end was cut by 2 bases, the J end by 9 bases, with 20 bases between. Germline assignment: CDR1 MDHEN and CDR2 SYDVKM. The length of the CDR3 is 16 residues. The CDR3: CASSLLEAPGHSEQFF. In DNA form, the CDR3 reads TGTGCCAGCAGTTTACTCGAGGCTCCAGGGCACAGTGAGCAGTTCTTC.

V usage is TRBV10-3 and J usage is TRBJ2-2; D perhaps matches TRBD1 (5 bases). The V end was cut by 6 bases, the J end by 0 bases, with 14 bases between. CDR1 and CDR2 from the germline V gene are ENHRY and SYGVKD. The CDR3 is 16 residues long. In DNA form, the CDR3 reads TGTGCCATCAGCGGACACCGCGACTCGAACACCGGGGAGCTGTTTTTT. Amino acids: CAISGHRDSNTGELFF.